This TCR beta chain was sequenced in a study of blood T cell repertoires in COVID-19. Germline CDR1 LGHDT, CDR2 YNNKEL (reference sequence). This CDR3 spans 14 amino acids. V was clipped by 2 bases and J by 6 bases, with 13 bases between them. Clones were read by immunoSEQ multiplex PCR, and TCRdb kept only the in-frame ones, dropping some. Among roughly 330,000 clones listed, about 89% were seen once. Assignment of participants to cohorts was predicated upon participant-reported clinical history. Each recovered donor of Cohort 3 presented with two negative PCRs, clearance, or symptom resolution. The chain links TRBV3-1 (or the pseudogene TRBV3-2) to TRBJ1-1, with D maybe TRBD1 (6 bases). What was sequenced was PBMCs or T cells enriched from blood (not recorded which). This TCR came from a woman aged 25 to 39 who had recovered from COVID-19. DNA of the CDR3: TGTGCCAGCAGCCAAAGCCTAAGGGGGTCTGAAGCTTTCTTT. This gives the protein CASSQSLRGSEAFF.